This TCR beta chain was profiled in a study of Ad26.COV2.S vaccination and SARS-CoV-2 variants. Turning to the study itself: Participant was drawn from the COV1001 Ad26.COV2.S trial arm. The study, taken as a whole, reports: Relative to placebo recipients, vaccine recipients exhibited elevated spike-specific TCR breadth. Across vaccine and placebo recipients, the breadth of non-spike TCRs was similar.

Clones were sequenced by immunoSEQ multiplex PCR, and TCRdb holds only the in-frame ones, with some missing. This table holds 300,000 to 500,000 clones, roughly nine tenths found once. A remark on this clone: Its antigen is not known.

This CDR3 contains 14 residues. Germline CDR1 and CDR2: SEHNR and FQNEAQ (reference sequence). The V end lost 4 bases, the J end lost 4 bases, and 10 bases lay between the germline ends. Treatment: roughly 20 received Ad26.COV2.S at low or high dose, single or two shots; about 5 received placebo; per-sample allocation not given. Specimen acquisition occurred on day 63 following the initial vaccine or placebo injection. As its vector, the vaccine had Ad26, which expressed Wuhan-strain SARS-CoV-2 spike. V is TRBV7-9 and J is TRBJ2-2, with D perhaps given as TRBD1 or TRBD2 (6 bases each). The TCR originated in a person between 18 and 65 years old who received the Ad26.COV2.S COVID-19 vaccine or a placebo. Here the sequenced sample was peripheral blood, taken in a trial of Ad26.COV2.S vaccine versus placebo. The CDR3 DNA sequence: TGTGCCAGCAGCTCTGGGGGGCTCACCGGGGAGCTGTTTTTT. Protein sequence: CASSSGGLTGELFF.